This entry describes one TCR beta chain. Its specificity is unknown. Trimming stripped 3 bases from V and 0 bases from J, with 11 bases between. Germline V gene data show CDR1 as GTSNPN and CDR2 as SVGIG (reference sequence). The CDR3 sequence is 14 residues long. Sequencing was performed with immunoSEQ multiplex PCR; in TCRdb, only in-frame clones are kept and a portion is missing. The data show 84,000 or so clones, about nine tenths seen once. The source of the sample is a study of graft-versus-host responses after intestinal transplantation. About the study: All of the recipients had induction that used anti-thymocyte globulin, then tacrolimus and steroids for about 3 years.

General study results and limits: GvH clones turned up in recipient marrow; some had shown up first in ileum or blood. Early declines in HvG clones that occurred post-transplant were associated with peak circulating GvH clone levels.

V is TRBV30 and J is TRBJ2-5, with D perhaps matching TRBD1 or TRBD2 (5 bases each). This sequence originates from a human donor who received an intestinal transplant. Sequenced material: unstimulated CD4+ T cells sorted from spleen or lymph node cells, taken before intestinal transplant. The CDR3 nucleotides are TGTGCCTGGAGCTCGGGGCAGTACCAAGAGACCCAGTACTTC. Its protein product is CAWSSGQYQETQYF.